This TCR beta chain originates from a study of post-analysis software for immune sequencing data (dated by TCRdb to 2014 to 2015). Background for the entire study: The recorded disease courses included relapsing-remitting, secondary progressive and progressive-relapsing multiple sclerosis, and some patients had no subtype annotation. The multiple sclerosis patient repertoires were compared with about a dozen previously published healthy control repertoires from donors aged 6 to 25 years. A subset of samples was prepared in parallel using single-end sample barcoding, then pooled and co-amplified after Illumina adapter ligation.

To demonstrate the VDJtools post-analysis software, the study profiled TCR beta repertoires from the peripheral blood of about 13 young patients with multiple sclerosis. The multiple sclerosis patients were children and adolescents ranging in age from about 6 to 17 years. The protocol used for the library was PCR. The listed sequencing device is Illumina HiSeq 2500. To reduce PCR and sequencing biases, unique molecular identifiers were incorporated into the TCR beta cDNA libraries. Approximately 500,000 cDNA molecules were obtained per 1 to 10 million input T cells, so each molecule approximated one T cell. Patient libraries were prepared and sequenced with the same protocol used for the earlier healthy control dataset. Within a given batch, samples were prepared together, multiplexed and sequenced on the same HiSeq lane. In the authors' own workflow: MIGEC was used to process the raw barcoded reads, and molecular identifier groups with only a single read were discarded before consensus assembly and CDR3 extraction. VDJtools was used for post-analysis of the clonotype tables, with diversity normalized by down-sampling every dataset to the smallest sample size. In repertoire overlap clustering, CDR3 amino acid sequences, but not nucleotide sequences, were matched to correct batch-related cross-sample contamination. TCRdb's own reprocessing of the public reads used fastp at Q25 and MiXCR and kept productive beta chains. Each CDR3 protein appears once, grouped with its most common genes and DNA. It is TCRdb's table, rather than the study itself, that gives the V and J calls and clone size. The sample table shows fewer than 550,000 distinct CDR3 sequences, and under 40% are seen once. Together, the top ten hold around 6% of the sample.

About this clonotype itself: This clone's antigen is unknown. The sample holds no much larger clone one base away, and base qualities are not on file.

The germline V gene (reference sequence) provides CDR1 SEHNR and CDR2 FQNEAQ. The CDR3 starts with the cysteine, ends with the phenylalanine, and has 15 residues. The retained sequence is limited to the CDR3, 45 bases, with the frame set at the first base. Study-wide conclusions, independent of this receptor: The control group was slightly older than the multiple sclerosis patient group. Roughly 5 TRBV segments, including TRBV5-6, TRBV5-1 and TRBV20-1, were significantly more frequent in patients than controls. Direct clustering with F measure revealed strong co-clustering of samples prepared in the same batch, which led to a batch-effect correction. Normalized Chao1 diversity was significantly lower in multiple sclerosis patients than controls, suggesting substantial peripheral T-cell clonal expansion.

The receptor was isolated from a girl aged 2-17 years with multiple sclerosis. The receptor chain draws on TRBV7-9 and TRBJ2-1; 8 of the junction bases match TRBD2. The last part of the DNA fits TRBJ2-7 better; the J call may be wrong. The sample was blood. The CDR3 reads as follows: CASSSRTSSYNEQYF. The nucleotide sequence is TGTGCCAGCAGCTCAAGGACTAGCTCCTACAATGAGCAGTACTTC.